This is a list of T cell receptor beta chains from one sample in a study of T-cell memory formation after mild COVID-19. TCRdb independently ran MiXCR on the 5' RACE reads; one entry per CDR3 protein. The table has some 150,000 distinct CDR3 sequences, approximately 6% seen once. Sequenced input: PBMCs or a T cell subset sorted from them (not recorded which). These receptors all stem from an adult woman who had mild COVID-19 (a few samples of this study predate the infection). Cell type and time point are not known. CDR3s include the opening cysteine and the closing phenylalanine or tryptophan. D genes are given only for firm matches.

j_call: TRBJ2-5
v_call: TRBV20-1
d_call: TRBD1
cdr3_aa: CSADPGQGETQYF

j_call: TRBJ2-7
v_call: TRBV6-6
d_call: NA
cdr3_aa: CASSKTGTNYEQYF

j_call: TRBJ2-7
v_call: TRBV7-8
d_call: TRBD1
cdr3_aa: CASSWAPGQEVEQYF

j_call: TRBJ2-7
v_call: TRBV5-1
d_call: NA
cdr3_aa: CASSSIGQTMDEQYF

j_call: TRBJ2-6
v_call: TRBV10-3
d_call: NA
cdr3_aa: CAISEETANVLTF

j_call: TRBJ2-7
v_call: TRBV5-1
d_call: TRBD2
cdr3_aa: CASSLDGEGGGEQYF

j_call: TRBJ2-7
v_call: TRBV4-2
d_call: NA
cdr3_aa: CASSQTIRDRSYEQYF

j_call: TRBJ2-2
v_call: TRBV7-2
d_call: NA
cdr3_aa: CASSLGGAGTGELFF

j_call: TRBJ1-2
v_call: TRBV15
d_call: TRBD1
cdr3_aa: CATSRERQGLGGYTF

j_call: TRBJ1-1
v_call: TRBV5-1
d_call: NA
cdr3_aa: CASSPREPRAEAFF

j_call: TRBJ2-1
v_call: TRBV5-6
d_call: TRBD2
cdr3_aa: CASRFPGGLVQFF

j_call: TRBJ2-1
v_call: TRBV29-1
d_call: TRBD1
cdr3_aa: CSVDGVQGAYNEQFF

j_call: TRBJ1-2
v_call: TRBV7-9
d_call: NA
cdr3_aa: CASSHEKSGGGYTF

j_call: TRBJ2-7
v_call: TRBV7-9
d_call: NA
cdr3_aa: CASSFEESWAGASYEQYF

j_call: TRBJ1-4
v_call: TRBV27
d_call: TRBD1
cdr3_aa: CASTTRLGKPGQSNEKLFF

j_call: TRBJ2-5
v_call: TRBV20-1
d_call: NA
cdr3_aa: CSARRGDPQETQYF

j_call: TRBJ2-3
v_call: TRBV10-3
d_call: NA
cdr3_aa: CAISRSSQGSTDTQYF

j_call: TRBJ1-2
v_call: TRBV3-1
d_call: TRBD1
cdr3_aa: CASSHSDRLNSGGYTF

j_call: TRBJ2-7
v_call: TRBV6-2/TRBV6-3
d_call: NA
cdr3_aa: CASSYPTAGTVTYEQYF

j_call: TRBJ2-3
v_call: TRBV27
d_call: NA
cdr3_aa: CASSRRPGHKTDTQYF

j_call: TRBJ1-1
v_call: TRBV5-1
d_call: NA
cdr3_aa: CASSLDRTSKAFF

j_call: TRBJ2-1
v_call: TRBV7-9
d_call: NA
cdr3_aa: CASSLDSGVLNEQFF

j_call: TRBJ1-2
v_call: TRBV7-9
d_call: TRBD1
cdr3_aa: CASSSQGSHYYGYTF

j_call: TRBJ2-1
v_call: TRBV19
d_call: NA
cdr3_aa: CASSIGQSSYNEQFF

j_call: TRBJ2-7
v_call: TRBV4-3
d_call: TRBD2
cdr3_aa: CASSQDLAGNYEQYF

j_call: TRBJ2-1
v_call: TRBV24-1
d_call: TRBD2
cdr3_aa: CATSDRTSGVGMQFF

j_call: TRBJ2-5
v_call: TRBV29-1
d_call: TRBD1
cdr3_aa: CSVGYWTGEGTQYF

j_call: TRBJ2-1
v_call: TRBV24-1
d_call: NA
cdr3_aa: CATSYVGGNEQFF

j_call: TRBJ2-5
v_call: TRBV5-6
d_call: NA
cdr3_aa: CASSPEGWRTQYF

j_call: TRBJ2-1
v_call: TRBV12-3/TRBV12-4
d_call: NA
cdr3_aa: CASSLSSRWNEQFF

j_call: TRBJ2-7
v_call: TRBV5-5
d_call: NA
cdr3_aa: CASSLLGDYEQYF

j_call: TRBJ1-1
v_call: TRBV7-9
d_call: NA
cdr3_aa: CASSLGGGQGVNTEAFF

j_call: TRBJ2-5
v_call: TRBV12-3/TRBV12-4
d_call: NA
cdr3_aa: CASSRARETQYF

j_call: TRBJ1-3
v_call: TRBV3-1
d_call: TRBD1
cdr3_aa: CASSWTGGVSGNTIYF

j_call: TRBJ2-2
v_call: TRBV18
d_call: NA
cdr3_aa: CASSPPGSTGELFF

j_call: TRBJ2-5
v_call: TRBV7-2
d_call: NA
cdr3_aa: CASSLGGARAETQYF

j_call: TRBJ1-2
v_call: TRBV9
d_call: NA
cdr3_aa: CASSASTWTAYGYTF

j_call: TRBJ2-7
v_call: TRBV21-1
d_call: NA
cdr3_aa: CASKNFYEQYF

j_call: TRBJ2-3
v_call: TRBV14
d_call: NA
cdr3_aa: CASSQDRSADTQYF

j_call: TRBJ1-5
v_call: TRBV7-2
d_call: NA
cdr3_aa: CASSFSGTSNQPQHF

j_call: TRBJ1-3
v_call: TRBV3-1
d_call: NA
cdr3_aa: CASSRLHDTIYF

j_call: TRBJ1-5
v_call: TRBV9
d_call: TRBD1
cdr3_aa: CASSPGQGHQPQHF

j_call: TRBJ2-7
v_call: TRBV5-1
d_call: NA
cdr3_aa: CASSLAQADSRGLGEQYF

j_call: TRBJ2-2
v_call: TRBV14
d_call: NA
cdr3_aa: CASSRYNTGELFF

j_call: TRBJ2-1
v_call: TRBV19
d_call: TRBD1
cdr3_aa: CASSSRDRGRESEQFF

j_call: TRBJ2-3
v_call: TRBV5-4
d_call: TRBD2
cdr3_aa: CASSLGTSGSFSDTQYF

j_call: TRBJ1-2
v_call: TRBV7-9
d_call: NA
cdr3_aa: CASSPEGRRGYTF

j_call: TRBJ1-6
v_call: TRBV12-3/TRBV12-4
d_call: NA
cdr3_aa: CASSLRENSPLHF

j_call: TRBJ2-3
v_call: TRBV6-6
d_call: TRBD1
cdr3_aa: CASSYAGTGGRWGVADTQYF